This section outlines one TCR beta chain sequence together with its context. This specimen comes from a study of blood T cell repertoires in COVID-19. Study-level information: Some COVID-19 samples were acute and others convalescent; all came from the United States, Italy and Spain. Sources were T cells, B-cell-depleted T cells, or PBMCs; the material itself was cDNA or gDNA.

The ends were cut back, 3 bases at V and 0 bases at J, with 17 bases in the middle. Germline CDR1 reads KGHSH; CDR2 reads LQKENI. The CDR3 loop spans 17 amino acids. In the authors' methods: Researchers report that nucleated cell counts were estimated from reference gene primer amplification. Sequencing was performed with immunoSEQ multiplex PCR; in TCRdb, only in-frame clones are kept and a portion is missing. That table furnishes V, J and clone size, whereas the DNA furnished D and trimming. Seen here are 270,000 or so clones, just over 85% observed once, and the top ten hold about 3%. The genes are TRBV18 and TRBJ1-1, with unresolved D. The sequence was obtained from a woman in her 30s with active or convalescent COVID-19. Sequences were obtained from peripheral blood. As DNA, the CDR3 is TGTGCCAGCTCACCCGCCGGACGTCGGGGTATGAACACTGAAGCTTTCTTT. Its translation: CASSPAGRRGMNTEAFF.